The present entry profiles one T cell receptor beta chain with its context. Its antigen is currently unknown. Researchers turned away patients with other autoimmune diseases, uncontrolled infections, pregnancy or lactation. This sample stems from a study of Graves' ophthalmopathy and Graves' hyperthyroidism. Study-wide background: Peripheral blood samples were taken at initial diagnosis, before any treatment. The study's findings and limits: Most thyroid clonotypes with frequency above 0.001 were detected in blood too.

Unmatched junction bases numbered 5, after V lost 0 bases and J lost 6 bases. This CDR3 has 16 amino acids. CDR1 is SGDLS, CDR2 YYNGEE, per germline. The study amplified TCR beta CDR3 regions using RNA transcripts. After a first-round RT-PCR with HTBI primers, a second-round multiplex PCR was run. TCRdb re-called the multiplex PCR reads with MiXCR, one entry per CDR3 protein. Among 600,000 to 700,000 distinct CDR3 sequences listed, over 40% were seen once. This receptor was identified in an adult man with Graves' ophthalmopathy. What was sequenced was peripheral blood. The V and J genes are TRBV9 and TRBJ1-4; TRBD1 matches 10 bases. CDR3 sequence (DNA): TGTGCCAGCAGCGTAGGGGAGGGGACAGGGGATGAAAAACTGTTTTTT. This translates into CASSVGEGTGDEKLFF. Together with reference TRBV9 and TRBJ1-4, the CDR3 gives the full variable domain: DSGVTQTPKHLITATGQRVTLRCSPRSGDLSVYWYQQSLDQGLQFLIQYYNGEERAKGNILERFSAQQFPDLHSELNLSSLELGDSALYFCASSVGEGTGDEKLFFGSGTQLSVL.